The 5 T cell receptor beta chains in this list originate from one sample, sequenced in a study of T cell responses to AZD1222 COVID-19 vaccine (dated by TCRdb to about 2021). In light of the paper, this sample's time point label describes: baseline before first vaccination. The library was built by means of the immunoSEQ multiplex PCR assay. The table comes from immuneACCESS by way of TCRdb, which keeps in-frame sequences with V and J called. Part of the clones is missing from these tables; in studies checked, under half for an unresolved V gene and the rest for unknown reasons. The sample has 150,000 to 170,000 clones on record, under 95% of them singletons. The ten top clones hold approximately 17% of the sample. Here the sequenced sample was peripheral blood, taken on day 0 of AZD1222 vaccination. The source of these receptors is an adult in good health.

CDR3: CASTGGTDWMNTEAFF. Written as DNA, the CDR3 is TGTGCCAGTACCGGGGGTACAGATTGGATGAACACTGAAGCTTTCTTT. The V call is TRBV19, the J call TRBJ1-1, with a tentative D call TRBD1 (5 bases). CDR1 is LNHDA and CDR2 is SQIVND in the germline V gene (reference sequence). CDR3 length: 16 amino acids. V was shortened by 7 bases and J by 0 bases, with 18 bases between the two germline ends. The variable domain in full, with the rest retrieved from reference TRBV19 and TRBJ1-1, is DGGITQSPKYLFRKEGQNVTLSCEQNLNHDAMYWYRQDPGQGLRLIYYSQIVNDFQKGDIAEGYSVSREKKESFPLTVTSAQKNPTAFYLCASTGGTDWMNTEAFFGQGTRLTVV.

The chain uses TRBV11-3 and TRBJ2-2; 9 nucleotides line up with TRBD1. This CDR3 spans 16 amino acids. Germline V lookup: CDR1 SGHNT, CDR2 YENEEA. V was clipped by 6 bases and J by 7 bases; unmatched bases: 12. The CDR3: CASRGPGQGPHGELFF. For the CDR3, the DNA is TGTGCCAGCAGGGGGCCAGGACAGGGGCCCCACGGGGAGCTGTTTTTT.

The chain carries TRBV6-5 and TRBJ1-5; TRBD1 aligns across 7 bases. This CDR3 contains 15 residues. Trimming at V came to 6 bases and at J to 5 bases, leaving 10 bases not matched to a gene. From germline, CDR1 is MNHEY and CDR2 SVGAGI. For the CDR3, the DNA is TGTGCCAGCAGAACGACAGGGCGGGGGGATCAGCCCCAGCATTTT. Residues: CASRTTGRGDQPQHF.

The chain carries TRBV5-1 and TRBJ2-1; a possible D gene is TRBD1 (6 bases). V was clipped by 1 base and J by 5 bases, with 16 bases between them. The CDR3 is 16 residues long. Germline CDR1 SGHRS, CDR2 YFSETQ. Here the CDR3 DNA reads TGCGCCAGCAGCTTGATTCGGCAGGGGCTTGACAATGAGCAGTTCTTC. It yields the protein CASSLIRQGLDNEQFF.

This chain uses TRBV7-3 with TRBJ2-2; D unresolved. With 5 bases removed from V and 1 base from J, the gap between germline ends came to 8 bases. The CDR3 has 14 amino acids. Germline V gene data show CDR1 as SGHTA and CDR2 as FQGTGA. CDR3 amino acids: CASSPLRNTGELFF. The CDR3 coding sequence is TGTGCCAGCAGCCCTCTTAGGAACACCGGGGAGCTGTTTTTT.